Following are 17 T cell receptor beta chains from one sample sequenced in a study of blood T cells in healthy people across ages. Together with a sample-barcoded 5' primer, a J-beta primer mix was included in a second PCR lasting about 7 to 11 cycles. Each CDR3 protein gets one entry after TCRdb re-called the 5' RACE reads with MiXCR. Of some 1.5 million distinct CDR3 sequences in the sample, 28% were seen once. Sequencing input: blood. These receptors were collected from a woman aged 25 to 45 in good health.

J is TRBJ2-7 and V is TRBV5-6, with TRBD1 matching over 7 bases. The CDR3 is 16 residues long. The germline CDR1 and CDR2 sequences are SGHDT and YYEEEE. V was pared by 5 bases and J by 1 base, with 12 bases of the junction left unmatched. The CDR3: CASSPAGTAFSYEQYF. As DNA, the CDR3 is TGTGCCAGCAGTCCGGCCGGGACAGCATTTTCCTACGAGCAGTACTTC.

The rearrangement links TRBV12-3 or TRBV12-4 to TRBJ1-1; D is uncertain. V lost 6 bases, J lost 1 base, and 12 bases lay in between. The CDR3 is made up of 14 amino acids. The CDR3 here is CASRLVPPNTEAFF. In nucleotides, the CDR3 is TGTGCCAGCAGATTGGTCCCGCCGAACACTGAAGCTTTCTTT.

This clonotype was observed at least ten times. The chain links TRBV10-3 to TRBJ2-7; 8 bases are shared with TRBD2. Germline trimming cut 0 bases from V and 2 bases from J; bases unmatched to any gene: 9. CDR3 length: 17 amino acids. Germline CDR1 and CDR2: ENHRY and SYGVKD. The CDR3 nucleotides are TGTGCCATCAGTGAGTCGACTCGGGGGACTAGGACCTACGAGCAGTACTTC. Translated, it gives CAISESTRGTRTYEQYF.

This clonotype was seen a few times. The CDR3 spells CASSTRYTEAFF. The CDR3 DNA is TGTGCCAGCAGTACTAGGTACACTGAAGCTTTCTTT. The gene calls are TRBV12-3 or TRBV12-4 and TRBJ1-1; no reliable D call. Trimming shortened V by 5 bases and J by 3 bases, and 7 bases separated the two germline ends. The length of the CDR3 is 12 residues.

On this clonotype itself: A much bigger clone sits one base away, suggesting this may be a read error. This chain connects TRBV6-6 to TRBJ2-5, with a possible D match to TRBD2 (6 bases). The V end lost 1 base, the J end lost 11 bases, and 14 bases lay between the germline ends. The CDR3 runs 13 residues. Germline CDR1 and CDR2: MNHNY and SVGAGI (reference sequence). The DNA of the CDR3 is TGTGCCAGCAGTTACTTAGCGGCCAATGAGCAGTACTTC. Encoded protein: CASSYLAANEQYF.

This clonotype came up many times. V and J are TRBV5-1 and TRBJ2-2; D remains unclear. Trimming stripped 4 bases from V and 5 bases from J, with 9 bases between. In germline, CDR1 is SGHRS, CDR2 YFSETQ. CDR3 length equals 13 residues. The CDR3 nucleotides read TGCGCCAGCAGCCTTGATAATACCGGGGAGCTGTTTTTT. Residues: CASSLDNTGELFF.

The V gene is TRBV12-3 or TRBV12-4, the J gene TRBJ2-4; the match to TRBD2 covers 8 bases. This CDR3 is 15 amino acids long. Trimming cost V 4 bases and J 5 bases; bases outside gene matches: 7. In DNA form, the CDR3 reads TGTGCCAGCAGTTCGTACACTAGCGGAGAAAACATTCAGTACTTC. Translating gives CASSSYTSGENIQYF.

This clonotype was detected many times. J is TRBJ2-7 and V is TRBV7-7, with 9 nucleotides matching TRBD2. Germline V lookup: CDR1 SSHAT, CDR2 FNYEAQ (reference sequence). This CDR3 is 15 amino acids long. With 5 bases clipped from V and 2 bases from J, the junction kept 7 bases outside the gene matches. The CDR3 DNA follows: TGTGCCAGCAGCCCGTTAGCGGGAGCGCCCTACGAGCAGTACTTC. Residues: CASSPLAGAPYEQYF.

There are a few counts of this clonotype. The CDR3, as DNA: TGTGCCAGCAGACGGACAGGAGAGGATGAAAAACTGTTTTTT. Its protein product is CASRRTGEDEKLFF. The chain has TRBV12-3 or TRBV12-4 and TRBJ1-4; 7 bases align to TRBD1. The CDR3 sequence is 14 residues long. After removal of 6 bases from V and 6 bases from J, the junction contained 7 bases not matched to a gene.

To note about this clonotype: The conserved phenylalanine or tryptophan normally closing the CDR3 is absent here, so this likely arose from a read error. This sequence joins TRBV12-3 or TRBV12-4 and TRBJ2-1; D uncertain. This CDR3 is built from 15 residues. Trimming removed 6 bases from V and 0 bases from J, with 12 bases in between. The CDR3 coding sequence is TGTGCCAGCAGCACGGAATCGCGCTCCTACAATGAGCAGTTCTTG. This codes for CASSTESRSYNEQFL.

This clonotype was seen just once. It may be a read error: a sequence one base away is much more abundant. V and J are TRBV12-3 or TRBV12-4 and TRBJ2-4, with D possibly TRBD1 on 5 matching bases. The CDR3 runs to 16 residues. The CDR3 protein is CAGSKAGMRAKNIQYF. The CDR3 bases are TGTGCCGGCAGCAAAGCAGGGATGAGAGCCAAAAACATTCAGTACTTC.

About this clonotype itself: A read error is possible here, since a much larger clone lies one base away. This chain uses TRBV7-2 with TRBJ2-5; no reliable D call. This CDR3 is 13 amino acids long. Germline V gene data show CDR1 as SGHTA and CDR2 as FQGNSA. This CDR3 reads CDSSLGFFETQYF. DNA for the CDR3: TGTGACAGCAGCTTAGGATTCTTCGAGACCCAGTACTTC. Filled out from reference TRBV7-2 and TRBJ2-5, the complete variable domain reads GAGVSQSPSNKVTEKGKDVELRCDPISGHTALYWYRQSLGQGLEFLIYFQGNSAPDKSGLPSDRFSAERTGGSVSTLTIQRTQQEDSAVYLCDSSLGFFETQYFGPGTRLLVL.

The J gene is TRBJ1-4, the V gene TRBV10-3; possibly TRBD1 for D (5 bases). The length of the CDR3 is 17 residues. With 3 bases removed from V and 0 bases from J, the gap between germline ends came to 14 bases. Germline CDR1 ENHRY, CDR2 SYGVKD. The CDR3 coding sequence is TGTGCCATCAGTGAACCGGGACTTAGTGCAACTAATGAAAAACTGTTTTTT. Amino acid sequence: CAISEPGLSATNEKLFF.

On this clonotype itself: This clone may be a read error of a much larger clone one base away. The rearrangement uses TRBV20-1 and TRBJ2-1; 9 positions match TRBD2. This CDR3 has 15 amino acids. V dropped 1 base and J dropped 9; count of bases not matched to a gene: 10. The germline V gene encodes CDR1 DFQATT and CDR2 SNEGSKA (reference sequence). CDR3 protein: CSARGGTSRELEQFF. Written as DNA, the CDR3 is TGCAGTGCTAGAGGGGGGACTAGCAGGGAACTTGAGCAGTTCTTC.

In its sample, this clonotype was seen once. The CDR3 bases are TGTGCCAGCAGCTACCCAAGGACTAGCGGGAGAACAGATACGCAGTATTTT. As protein: CASSYPRTSGRTDTQYF. The chain combines TRBV7-9 with TRBJ2-3, with 13 nucleotides matching TRBD2. The CDR3 is 17 residues long. V shed 4 bases and J 3 bases; nucleotides not matched to a gene: 7. Germline lookup yields CDR1 SEHNR and CDR2 FQNEAQ (reference sequence).

A few counts support this clonotype. J is TRBJ2-5 and V is TRBV7-2; TRBD2 aligns across 8 bases. This CDR3 is built from 16 residues. V gave up 7 bases and J gave up 1 base; unmatched junction bases: 11. Germline CDR1 SGHTA, CDR2 FQGNSA. This chain's CDR3 is CASKPGREVRQETQYF. The CDR3 DNA reads as TGTGCCAGCAAGCCAGGGCGGGAGGTCCGCCAAGAGACCCAGTACTTC.

This clonotype was found a few times. The chain has TRBV4-1 and TRBJ1-5, with 7 bases that match TRBD1. The length of the CDR3 is 15 residues. The ends lost 0 bases at V and 2 bases at J; junction bases unmatched: 1. Germline CDR1 is MGHRA and CDR2 is YSYEKL. This CDR3 reads CASSQDGTGNQPQHF. DNA for the CDR3: TGCGCCAGCAGCCAAGATGGGACAGGCAATCAGCCCCAGCATTTT.